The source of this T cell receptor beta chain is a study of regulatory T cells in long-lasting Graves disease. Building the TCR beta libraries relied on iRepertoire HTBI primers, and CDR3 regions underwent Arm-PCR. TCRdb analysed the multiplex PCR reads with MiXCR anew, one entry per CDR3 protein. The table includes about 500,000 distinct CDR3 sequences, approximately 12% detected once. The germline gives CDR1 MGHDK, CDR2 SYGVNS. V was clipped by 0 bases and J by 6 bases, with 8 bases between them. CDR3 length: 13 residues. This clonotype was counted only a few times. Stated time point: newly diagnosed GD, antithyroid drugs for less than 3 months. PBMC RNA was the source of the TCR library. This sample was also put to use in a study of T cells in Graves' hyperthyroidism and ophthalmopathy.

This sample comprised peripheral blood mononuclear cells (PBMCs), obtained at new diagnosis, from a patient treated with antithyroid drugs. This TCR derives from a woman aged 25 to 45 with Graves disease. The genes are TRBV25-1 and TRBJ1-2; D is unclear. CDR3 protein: CASSEYPGNGYTF. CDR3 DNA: TGTGCCAGCAGTGAATACCCGGGAAATGGCTACACCTTC.